Listed here are 16 T cell receptor beta chains from one sample, sequenced in a study of Graves' ophthalmopathy and Graves' hyperthyroidism. Amplification of the TCR beta CDR3 regions used RNA transcripts (as template). RT-PCR was first run with HTBI primers, then multiplex PCR in a second round. TCRdb passed the multiplex PCR reads through MiXCR, listing each CDR3 protein once. The sample has roughly 160,000 distinct CDR3 sequences; 30% to 45% are singletons. The sample consisted of peripheral blood. Receptors were obtained from a man aged 25-45 years with Graves' ophthalmopathy.

This clonotype came up many times. The CDR3 DNA follows: TGCAGTGCTAGAGATGGGGCGGGAGGGTCGTACGAGCAGTACTTC. As protein: CSARDGAGGSYEQYF. The chain has TRBV20-1 and TRBJ2-7, with 9 bases matching TRBD2. The CDR3 is made up of 15 amino acids. Losses at the gene ends were 0 bases for V and 4 bases for J; bases not matched to a gene: 7. Germline-derived CDR1 and CDR2 are DFQATT and SNEGSKA (reference sequence).

This clonotype has ten or more counts. This chain connects TRBV20-1 to TRBJ2-7; 9 bases line up with TRBD1. The CDR3 length is 14 residues. V was clipped by 8 bases and J by 4 bases; unmatched bases: 12. The germline V gene has CDR1 DFQATT and CDR2 SNEGSKA (reference sequence). The CDR3, as DNA: TGCAGTCCAGTTGCAAGAGGGACAGGGTACGAGCAGTACTTC. Translating it yields CSPVARGTGYEQYF.

This clonotype has at least ten counts. V gene TRBV19 combines with J gene TRBJ2-5; D ambiguous. The germline V gene encodes CDR1 LNHDA and CDR2 SQIVND (reference sequence). This CDR3 has 13 amino acids. V gave up 4 bases and J gave up 2 bases, with 8 bases separating them. Here the CDR3 reads CASSTRRQETQYF. CDR3 nucleotide sequence: TGTGCCAGTAGTACTAGACGGCAAGAGACCCAGTACTTC.

Many counts were recorded for this clonotype. The chain combines TRBV13 with TRBJ2-7, with 9 bases matching TRBD2. The CDR3 is made up of 14 amino acids. The junction had 5 bases not matched to a gene; V was cut back by 3 bases and J by 5 bases. From germline, CDR1 is PRHDT and CDR2 FYEKMQ (reference sequence). The CDR3 is CASSFSGSSNEQYF. DNA for the CDR3: TGTGCCAGCAGCTTTAGCGGGAGTAGCAACGAGCAGTACTTC.

This clonotype was observed at least ten times. The chain combines TRBV12-3 or TRBV12-4 with TRBJ2-2; D is uncertain. The CDR3 spans 11 residues. Trimming left V 3 bases short and J 9 bases short, with 5 bases between. This CDR3 is CASSFTRELFF. The CDR3 bases are TGTGCCAGCAGTTTCACGAGGGAGCTGTTTTTT.

The genes are TRBV6-1 and TRBJ2-7; 11 bases agree with TRBD2. The V gene end was trimmed by 7 bases and the J gene end by 4 bases; junction bases not matched to a gene: 12. Germline V gene sequence: CDR1 MNHNS, CDR2 SASEGT. This CDR3 region has 16 residues. The CDR3 protein is CASTVSAGLAVYEQYF. The CDR3 nucleotides are TGTGCCAGCACCGTCTCGGCGGGACTAGCGGTATACGAGCAGTACTTC.

J is TRBJ1-6 and V is TRBV6-1; TRBD1 is a possible D gene (5 bases). The V and J ends lost 3 bases and 7 bases respectively, with 16 bases between them. From germline, CDR1 is MNHNS and CDR2 SASEGT. CDR3 length: 16 amino acids. DNA of the CDR3: TGTGCCAGCAGTGACGTCCTCGGGGCAGGAAATTCACCCCTCCACTTT. Translated: CASSDVLGAGNSPLHF.

The chain has TRBV19 and TRBJ1-2, with TRBD1 identical over 9 bases. The J segment lost 8 bases and the V segment lost 6 bases, leaving 16 bases of the junction unmatched. The germline V gene encodes CDR1 LNHDA and CDR2 SQIVND (reference sequence). The CDR3 covers 16 residues. The CDR3 protein is CASSTPTGGVAYGYTF. CDR3 coding DNA: TGTGCCAGTAGCACCCCGACAGGGGGAGTAGCGTACGGCTACACCTTC.

This clonotype was detected only a few times. This chain joins TRBV12-3 or TRBV12-4 and TRBJ1-2; D unclear. Trimming removed 5 bases at V and 2 bases at J, with 12 bases between. This CDR3 comprises 14 residues. In DNA form, the CDR3 reads TGTGCCAGCAGTCAACAGACGGAGAACTATGGCTACACCTTC. Encoded protein: CASSQQTENYGYTF.

The gene calls are TRBV30 and TRBJ1-1; D remains unclear. Germline V gives CDR1 GTSNPN, CDR2 SVGIG (reference sequence). This CDR3 comprises 12 residues. The V end was cut by 3 bases, the J end by 2 bases, with 7 bases between. The CDR3 here is CAWRIKNTEAFF. The CDR3, as DNA: TGTGCCTGGAGAATTAAAAACACTGAAGCTTTCTTT.

The rearrangement links TRBV6-1 to TRBJ1-5; 8 bases agree with TRBD1. V trimming: 7 bases; J trimming: 7 bases; junction bases outside the gene matches: 12. The CDR3 totals 15 residues. The germline V gene encodes CDR1 MNHNS and CDR2 SASEGT. CDR3 sequence: CASTIQRQGIQPQHF. The CDR3 DNA is TGTGCCAGCACAATTCAACGACAGGGGATCCAGCCCCAGCATTTT.

This clonotype showed up many times. The CDR3 bases are TGCAGTGCGTGGACAGCCTACTCTGGAAACACCATATATTTT. It encodes CSAWTAYSGNTIYF. The rearrangement uses TRBV20-1 and TRBJ1-3, with TRBD1 as a possible D gene (6 bases). Germline CDR1 DFQATT, CDR2 SNEGSKA (reference sequence). Trimming stripped 6 bases from V and 0 bases from J, with 12 bases between. This CDR3 is built from 14 residues.

V and J are TRBV4-1 and TRBJ2-7, with D tentatively TRBD1 or TRBD2 (5 bases each). The CDR3 has 16 amino acids. The V gene lost 0 bases and the J gene lost 5 bases, with 17 bases spanning the gap. Germline CDR1 is MGHRA and CDR2 is YSYEKL. The CDR3 nucleotides read TGCGCCAGCAGCCAAGAGGGACGAGGGATCTTCCACGAGCAGTACTTC. This encodes CASSQEGRGIFHEQYF.

This chain connects TRBV6-1 to TRBJ1-5, with 8 nucleotides matching TRBD1. The CDR3 contains 15 residues. Germline CDR1 MNHNS, CDR2 SASEGT. Trimming at V came to 6 bases and at J to 6 bases, leaving 10 bases not matched to a gene. The CDR3 DNA sequence: TGTGCCAGCAGCGATGGACAGGGAGCGGCTCAGCCCCAGCATTTT. Amino acid sequence: CASSDGQGAAQPQHF.

This clonotype was recorded at least ten times. The chain joins TRBV11-3 to TRBJ2-2; D gene unclear. V lost 2 bases and J 9 bases, leaving 4 bases between the germline ends. Germline assignment: CDR1 SGHNT and CDR2 YENEEA. The CDR3 runs to 11 residues. CDR3 in DNA: TGTGCCAGCAGCTTAAATCGGGAGCTGTTTTTT. Protein: CASSLNRELFF. Based on the CDR3 plus reference TRBV11-3 and TRBJ2-2, the full variable domain is EAGVVQSPRYKIIEKKQPVAFWCNPISGHNTLYWYLQNLGQGPELLIRYENEEAVDDSQLPKDRFSAERLKGVDSTLKIQPAELGDSAVYLCASSLNRELFFGEGSRLTVL.

This clonotype was recorded many times. The rearrangement links TRBV20-1 to TRBJ2-7; 7 bases align to TRBD1. Per germline, CDR1 DFQATT and CDR2 SNEGSKA (reference sequence). The CDR3 runs to 15 residues. The ends lost 1 base at V and 1 base at J; junction bases unmatched: 7. This CDR3 is CSARGIGGTSYEQYF. CDR3 bases: TGCAGTGCTAGAGGGATAGGGGGCACGTCCTACGAGCAGTACTTC.